The 3 T cell receptor beta chains below come from one sample, sequenced in a study of PD-1 blockade in classical Hodgkin lymphoma. TCRdb's table, derived via immunoSEQ multiplex PCR, lists solely in-frame clones and lacks some. The data contain 15,000 to 20,000 clones, around 80% of them singletons. The time point here: cycle 4 day 1 (C4D1), after more than five weeks of nivolumab. Every patient relapsed after autologous stem cell transplantation, and brentuximab vedotin exposure varied. The specimen comprised peripheral blood mononuclear cells (PBMCs), sampled before the fourth cycle of nivolumab. The receptor set was obtained from a human donor with classical Hodgkin lymphoma.

V gene TRBV6-6 combines with J gene TRBJ2-7; D possibly corresponds to TRBD1 (5 bases). The CDR3 has 14 residues. Germline lookup yields CDR1 MNHNY and CDR2 SVGAGI (reference sequence). Trimming removed 5 bases at V and 0 bases at J, with 11 bases between. The CDR3 DNA follows: TGTGCCAGCAGTACAGGTCCGAGCTCCTACGAGCAGTACGTC. Translation gives CASSTGPSSYEQYV.

V usage is TRBV6-5 and J usage is TRBJ1-4; tentative D call: TRBD1 (6 bases). The germline V gene encodes CDR1 MNHEY and CDR2 SVGAGI. V was shortened by 2 bases and J by 8 bases, with 12 bases between the two germline ends. The CDR3 contains 14 residues. This CDR3 is CASSYGTLGEKLFF. The CDR3 DNA reads TGTGCCAGCAGTTACGGGACACTTGGCGAAAAACTGTTTTTT.

V is TRBV5-1 and J is TRBJ2-2; D remains unclear. This CDR3 region has 12 residues. Trimming took off 3 bases at V and 9 bases at J, with 9 bases between the two ends. Per germline, CDR1 SGHRS and CDR2 YFSETQ. The CDR3 here is CASSSPARELFF. CDR3 bases: TGCGCCAGCAGCTCCCCTGCCAGGGAGCTGTTTTTT.